Described below is a single TCR beta chain sequence and its context. The sample originates from a study of blood T cell repertoires in COVID-19. Across the whole study: Material from acute and convalescent COVID-19 was sourced from the United States, Italy and Spain.

There are 16 residues in the CDR3. Germline V gives CDR1 LGHNA, CDR2 YNFKEQ. The V gene end was trimmed by 3 bases and the J gene end by 5 bases; junction bases not matched to a gene: 9. Sequenced by immunoSEQ multiplex PCR; TCRdb stores in-frame clones only, minus some. The sample gives 350,000 or so clones, 70% to 90% of which show up once; 1.5% to 2% is in the top ten. This clonotype was obtained from a woman aged 25-40 years with COVID-19, enrolled during active disease. Sequencing was done on a sample of peripheral blood. The chain couples TRBV4-2 to TRBJ2-5, with TRBD1 matching over 10 bases. The CDR3 coding sequence is TGTGCCAGCAGCCACCCCCGGACAGGGGGAACGGAGACCCAGTACTTC. Amino acid sequence: CASSHPRTGGTETQYF.